Listed below are T cell receptor beta chains from one sample, sequenced in a study of OX40 agonist ivuxolimab in advanced cancers. Sequencing used immunoSEQ multiplex PCR; TCRdb keeps in-frame clones, though not all of them. The sample includes around 100,000 clones, 90% of them seen just once. The source was CD4+ or CD8+ T cells sorted from blood, collected in a trial of the OX40 agonist ivuxolimab. The receptors were gathered from an adult with an advanced solid tumor such as melanoma, head and neck, liver or kidney cancer. Both conserved end residues are part of each CDR3. The order of the fields is J gene, clone size, V gene, D gene, CDR3 protein, CDR3 DNA. A D gene is named only where the DNA matches it firmly. The size entry is marked missing in some rows and otherwise reads once, few, many or a size class.

TRBJ1-1 few TRBV7-9 TRBD1 CASSIWTGYPEAFF TGTGCCAGCAGCATCTGGACAGGGTATCCTGAAGCTTTCTTT
TRBJ2-2 . TRBV28 . CASSSLDGGMTNTGELFF TGTGCCAGCAGTTCCTTAGATGGCGGGATGACGAACACCGGGGAGCTGTTTTTT
TRBJ2-2 . TRBV9 . CASSVEVKSRELFF TGTGCCAGCAGCGTAGAAGTCAAGTCGAGAGAGCTGTTTTTT
TRBJ1-5 once TRBV27 . CASRPASGQPQHF TGTGCCAGCAGACCCGCATCGGGACAGCCCCAGCATTTT
TRBJ1-2 . TRBV27 TRBD1 CASSLYRGTGGVGYTF TGTGCCAGCAGTTTATATAGAGGGACAGGGGGCGTTGGCTACACCTTC
TRBJ2-7 once TRBV5-4 TRBD1 CASSLPGQGYEQYF TGTGCCAGCAGCTTGCCGGGACAGGGCTACGAGCAGTACTTC
TRBJ2-7 . TRBV9 TRBD1 CASSAGTGDYYEQYF TGTGCCAGCAGCGCCGGGACAGGGGATTACTACGAGCAGTACTTC
TRBJ1-1 . TRBV7-9 TRBD1 CASSWGQSGTEAFF TGTGCCAGCAGTTGGGGACAGTCGGGCACTGAAGCTTTCTTT
TRBJ2-7 . TRBV29-1 . CSADVGTYEQYF TGCAGCGCCGACGTTGGAACCTACGAGCAGTACTTC
TRBJ2-1 few TRBV6-6 TRBD2 CASRMGREGNEQFF TGTGCCAGCAGAATGGGCAGGGAGGGCAATGAGCAGTTCTTC
TRBJ2-7 . TRBV5-4 . CASSPQGKDHSYEQYF TGTGCCAGCAGCCCCCAGGGGAAGGACCACTCCTACGAGCAGTACTTC
TRBJ2-2 . TRBV7-9 . CASRGGNTGELFF TGTGCCAGCAGGGGAGGAAACACCGGGGAGCTGTTTTTT
TRBJ2-1 . TRBV2 TRBD2 CASSLLAGGYNEQFF TGTGCCAGCAGCCTCCTAGCGGGAGGGTACAATGAGCAGTTCTTC
TRBJ2-2 . TRBV11-2 . CASSLVGFGTGELFF TGTGCCAGCAGCTTAGTGGGGTTCGGTACCGGGGAGCTGTTTTTT
TRBJ2-7 . TRBV4-1 TRBD1 CASSEDRGISEQYF TGCGCCAGCAGCGAAGACAGGGGGATCAGCGAGCAGTACTTC
TRBJ1-5 . TRBV27 TRBD1 CASSARDRGLAQPQHF TGTGCCAGCAGTGCACGGGACAGGGGGCTAGCTCAGCCCCAGCATTTT
TRBJ1-1 . TRBV5-1 TRBD1 CASSAQGARTEAFF TGCGCCAGCAGCGCCCAGGGGGCGCGGACTGAAGCTTTCTTT
TRBJ1-2 . TRBV10-3 TRBD1 CAISENRGGGYTF TGTGCCATCAGTGAGAACAGGGGGGGTGGCTACACCTTC
TRBJ1-1 . TRBV19 . CASSTLLFPQNTEAFF TGTGCCAGTAGTACGCTACTTTTCCCTCAGAACACTGAAGCTTTCTTT
TRBJ1-2 . TRBV7-2 TRBD1 CASSLAGRGVYGYTF TGTGCCAGCAGCTTAGCGGGCAGGGGGGTCTATGGCTACACCTTC
TRBJ1-6 . TRBV11-2 . CASSFTNNSPLHF TGTGCCAGCAGCTTTACCAATAATTCACCCCTCCACTTT
TRBJ2-3 . TRBV7-3 TRBD2 CASSPGLPSTDTQYF TGTGCCAGCAGCCCGGGACTACCCAGCACAGATACGCAGTATTTT
TRBJ2-7 . TRBV7-2 . CASSLGRGEQYF TGTGCCAGCAGCTTAGGGCGAGGGGAGCAGTACTTC
TRBJ2-3 . TRBV4-2 . CATQPQPVSTDTQYF TGTGCCACTCAACCCCAGCCGGTTAGCACAGATACGCAGTATTTT
TRBJ1-4 . TRBV27 TRBD1 CASSPHQGADGEKLFF TGTGCCAGCAGTCCGCATCAGGGGGCGGACGGTGAAAAACTGTTTTTT